Below are 15 T cell receptor beta chains sequenced from a single sample in a study of T and B cells in COVID-19 patients. From blood, about 250-550 ng of genomic DNA served as TRB template. Multiplex PCR with BIOMED2 TRB-A/B primer pools amplified TRB rearrangements. TCRdb used MiXCR to reprocess the multiplex PCR reads, holding one entry per CDR3 protein. The table lists approximately 17,000 distinct CDR3 sequences, under 30% of them singletons. The sample taken for sequencing was blood. The receptor set was obtained from a human donor who had recovered from COVID-19.

The chain recombines TRBV28 with TRBJ2-5; 7 bases agree with TRBD1. This CDR3 contains 15 residues. CDR1 is MDHEN and CDR2 is SYDVKM in the germline V gene. J gave up 5 bases and V 3 bases, and 9 bases lay outside the gene matches. CDR3 amino acids: CASSFRTGNQETQYF. The CDR3 DNA sequence: TGTGCCAGCAGTTTTCGGACAGGTAATCAGGAGACCCAGTACTTC.

This clonotype turned up a few times. The chain joins TRBV12-3 or TRBV12-4 to TRBJ2-7; no clear D gene. The germline V and J ends were trimmed by 3 bases and 6 bases, with 9 bases remaining between them. The CDR3 spans 12 residues. CDR3 nucleotides: TGTGCCAGCAGTTTTACGGCGAGCGAGCAGTACTTC. This translates into CASSFTASEQYF.

This clonotype has a handful of counts. CDR3 nucleotides: TGTGCCAGCACCGAAACAGTTGAAGCTTTCTTT. This sequence encodes CASTETVEAFF. V usage is TRBV12-3 or TRBV12-4 and J usage is TRBJ1-1; D not resolved. The CDR3 covers 11 residues. The germline V and J ends were trimmed by 7 bases and 7 bases, with 10 bases remaining between them.

The chain has TRBV5-1 and TRBJ1-1, with D unresolved. V was cut by 3 bases and J by 5 bases, with 14 bases left in between. The CDR3 has 14 amino acids. Germline CDR1 reads SGHRS; CDR2 reads YFSETQ. CDR3 in amino acids: CASSSSYWETEAFF. The CDR3 region has the DNA TGCGCCAGCAGCTCCTCGTACTGGGAAACTGAAGCTTTCTTT. The whole variable domain, remainder taken from reference TRBV5-1 and TRBJ1-1, is KAGVTQTPRYLIKTRGQQVTLSCSPISGHRSVSWYQQTPGQGLQFLFEYFSETQRNKGNFPGRFSGRQFSNSRSEMNVSTLELGDSALYLCASSSSYWETEAFFGQGTRLTVV.

V gene TRBV4-3 combines with J gene TRBJ1-3; no clear D. The CDR3 runs to 15 residues. V was clipped by 1 base and J by 7 bases, with 14 bases between them. CDR1 is LGHNA and CDR2 is YSLEER in the germline V gene. The CDR3 nucleotides are TGCGCCAGCAGCCAAGGTGACAACCCAGAGAACACCATATATTTT. This translates into CASSQGDNPENTIYF.

As regards this clonotype: The conserved phenylalanine or tryptophan is not found at the CDR3 terminus, so this likely reflects a read error. CDR3 bases: TGTGCCAGCAGCTCTAAGCGGGGGGTGGGGACCCAGTACGTC. This sequence encodes CASSSKRGVGTQYV. The chain carries TRBV5-4 and TRBJ2-5; 9 positions match TRBD2. With V trimmed by 3 bases and J by 7 bases, 7 bases remained unmatched. Per germline, CDR1 SGHNT and CDR2 YYREEE (reference sequence). CDR3 length: 14 residues.

CDR3 protein: CASSRQGSYEQYF. The CDR3 DNA follows: TGTGCCAGCAGTCGACAGGGTTCCTACGAGCAGTACTTC. The V gene is TRBV6-6, the J gene TRBJ2-7; the match to TRBD1 covers 7 bases. Germline loops: CDR1 MNHNY, CDR2 SVGAGI (reference sequence). The J segment lost 1 base and the V segment lost 5 bases, leaving 2 bases of the junction unmatched. The CDR3 length is 13 residues.

This clonotype was picked up a small number of times. J is TRBJ2-1 and V is TRBV4-3; D is unresolved. Per the germline V gene, CDR1 is LGHNA and CDR2 is YSLEER. CDR3 length equals 15 residues. Trimming pared 4 bases from V and 6 bases from J, leaving 16 bases between. CDR3 residues: CASSLRASQPNEQFF. CDR3 DNA: TGCGCCAGCAGCCTCCGGGCCTCCCAGCCCAATGAGCAGTTCTTC.

The chain carries TRBV12-3 or TRBV12-4 and TRBJ1-1; unclear D gene. The CDR3 loop spans 13 amino acids. Trimming removed 7 bases from V and 0 bases from J, with 9 bases in between. In nucleotides, the CDR3 is TGTGCCAGCACCTTTAACGTGAACACTGAAGCTTTCTTT. It specifies CASTFNVNTEAFF.

This clonotype was recorded many times. This sequence joins TRBV5-1 and TRBJ2-7, with no clear D. Between the trimmed V and J ends, which lost 0 bases and 3 bases, there was a span of 10 bases. This CDR3 region has 14 residues. Germline V lookup: CDR1 SGHRS, CDR2 YFSETQ. CDR3 nucleotide sequence: TGCGCCAGCAGCTTGGGGGCTAACCTCTACGAGCAGTACTTC. This encodes CASSLGANLYEQYF.

V is TRBV27 and J is TRBJ1-1; D call uncertain. The CDR3 spans 14 residues. Germline V gene data show CDR1 as MNHEY and CDR2 as SMNVEV (reference sequence). The ends were cut back, 5 bases at V and 0 bases at J, with 10 bases in the middle. The DNA for the CDR3 is TGTGCCAGCAGTCAAAGGACGGTGAACACTGAAGCTTTCTTT. The encoded protein is CASSQRTVNTEAFF.

The sample holds a few counts of this clonotype. This chain links TRBV6-6 with TRBJ1-3; 9 bases fit TRBD1. Trimming at V came to 10 bases and at J to 0 bases, leaving 7 bases not matched to a gene. In germline, CDR1 is MNHNY, CDR2 SVGAGI (reference sequence). The CDR3 is made up of 15 amino acids. CDR3 residues: CATEQGAFSGNTIYF. The DNA of the CDR3 is TGTGCCACCGAACAGGGGGCCTTCTCTGGAAACACCATATATTTT.

The chain couples TRBV5-4 to TRBJ2-7; the D gene is possibly TRBD1 (6 bases). Trimming removed 0 bases at V and 6 bases at J, with 7 bases between. This CDR3 is 12 amino acids long. Germline CDR1 SGHNT, CDR2 YYREEE (reference sequence). CDR3 in amino acids: CASSLVGAEQYF. CDR3 DNA sequence: TGTGCCAGCAGCTTGGTGGGGGCCGAGCAGTACTTC.

This chain connects TRBV24-1 to TRBJ2-1; D not certain. With 6 bases removed from V and 5 bases from J, the gap between germline ends came to 4 bases. This CDR3 is built from 11 residues. Germline V gene sequence: CDR1 KGHDR, CDR2 SFDVKD. The CDR3 sequence: CATSRDNEQFF. CDR3 coding DNA: TGTGCCACCAGTAGGGACAATGAGCAGTTCTTC.

This clonotype was counted only a few times. The gene calls are TRBV12-3 or TRBV12-4 and TRBJ1-1, with D perhaps TRBD1 (5 bases). V was clipped by 3 bases and J by 11 bases, with 10 bases between them. CDR3 size: 11 residues. The CDR3 sequence: CASSFMGEAFF. The CDR3 DNA is TGTGCCAGCAGTTTTATGGGGGAGGCTTTCTTT.